The 5 T cell receptor beta chains presented below share a single source sample, sequenced in a study of identical twins. Via MiXCR, TCRdb re-called the 5' RACE reads, giving one row per CDR3 protein. The sample lists about 520,000 distinct CDR3 sequences; around 20% were seen once. Separately, the same data were catalogued under a study of T cells expressing NK-cell markers.

The sequencing input was CD4+ T cells sorted from blood. These receptors were taken from a woman aged 18-30 years in good health.

This clonotype was found a few times. The chain is built from TRBV18 and TRBJ2-1, with a weak D call TRBD2 (5 bases). V was trimmed by 0 bases and J by 4 bases, leaving 13 bases between them. This CDR3 region has 16 residues. Germline values: CDR1 KGHSH, CDR2 LQKENI. The chain's CDR3 is CASSPPAATSYNEQFF. CDR3 bases: TGTGCCAGCTCACCACCGGCTGCTACTAGTTACAATGAGCAGTTCTTC.

V gene TRBV28 combines with J gene TRBJ2-1; D not resolved. Trimming removed 2 bases at V and 8 bases at J, with 10 bases between. The CDR3 extends over 13 amino acids. The germline V gene has CDR1 MDHEN and CDR2 SYDVKM. CDR3 nucleotide sequence: TGTGCCAGCAGTTTAGGCGTTAGCCATGAGCAGTTCTTC. Amino acid sequence: CASSLGVSHEQFF. Based on the CDR3 plus reference TRBV28 and TRBJ2-1, the full variable domain is DVKVTQSSRYLVKRTGEKVFLECVQDMDHENMFWYRQDPGLGLRLIYFSYDVKMKEKGDIPEGYSVSREKKERFSLILESASTNQTSMYLCASSLGVSHEQFFGPGTRLTVL.

There are many counts of this clonotype. This chain joins TRBV12-3 or TRBV12-4 and TRBJ2-1; perhaps D is TRBD1 or TRBD2 (5 bases each). The CDR3 loop spans 17 amino acids. Deletions cut 5 bases from V and 3 bases from J, with 20 bases between. For the CDR3, the DNA is TGTGCCAGCAGTCTCATCTTCCGGGACCACGTCTACAATGAGCAGTTCTTC. Translation gives CASSLIFRDHVYNEQFF.

This clonotype occurred a few times. The rearrangement links TRBV6-4 to TRBJ2-2, with no clear D. The CDR3 is made up of 15 amino acids. Trimming removed 6 bases from V and 2 bases from J, with 13 bases in between. CDR1 is MRHNA and CDR2 is SNTAGT in the germline V gene. CDR3 sequence reads: CASSVNGRNTGELFF. DNA for the CDR3: TGTGCCAGCAGCGTTAACGGTCGAAACACCGGGGAGCTGTTTTTT.

The sample holds many counts of this clonotype. Germline and junction disagree at one end, which may indicate a read error. This chain uses TRBV29-1 with TRBJ2-2, with 10 bases fitting TRBD2. CDR3 length: 13 residues. The germline gives CDR1 SQVTM, CDR2 ANQGSEA. CDR3 in DNA: TGCAGCGTTTCCGGTGCTAGCGGGACTAGCGAGCTTTTT. Translation: CSVSGASGTSELF.